This T cell receptor (beta chain) came from a study of OX40 agonist ivuxolimab in advanced cancers. Broader study findings: On average, CD8+ T cells showed a greater number of expanded clones than CD4+. Which antigen the expanded peripheral T cells recognized is unknown.

TCRdb's table, derived via immunoSEQ multiplex PCR, lists solely in-frame clones and lacks some. Of more than 75,000 clones listed, around 87% were seen once; the top ten hold under 0.35%. For this clone: Its antigen is unidentified.

The CDR3 is 16 residues long. V lost 4 bases to trimming and J lost 2 bases; unmatched junction nucleotides: 4. Germline-derived CDR1 and CDR2 are SGHTA and FQGNSA. J is TRBJ2-3 and V is TRBV7-2, with 12 bases identical to TRBD2. The sequence derives from an adult with an advanced solid tumor such as melanoma, head and neck, liver or kidney cancer. The source material was CD4+ or CD8+ T cells sorted from blood, sampled in a trial of the OX40 agonist ivuxolimab. DNA for the CDR3: TGTGCCAGCAGCTCCAGACTAGCGGGAGACACAGATACGCAGTATTTT. Translation gives CASSSRLAGDTDTQYF.